This T cell receptor beta chain was documented in a study of CD8+ T cells in alopecia areata. This clone appeared a few times. What it binds is unknown. Sequencing relied on a cDNA template that was reverse transcribed from extracted RNA. TCRdb's table, derived via immunoSEQ multiplex PCR, lists solely in-frame clones and lacks some. The repertoire holds about 200,000 clones, with about 62% as singletons. Treatment in this sample: oral pan-JAK inhibitor, 5-10 mg twice daily. V was shortened by 0 bases and J by 1 base, with 13 bases between the two germline ends. The CDR3 spans 16 residues. Germline CDR1 reads SGDLS; CDR2 reads YYNGEE. The study, taken as a whole, reports: Sequence data from scalp samples additionally include resident alphabeta T cells of normal skin.

The chain joins TRBV9 to TRBJ1-2, with a possible D match to TRBD1 (5 bases). This TCR derives from a human donor with alopecia areata. The specimen comprised CD4+ T cells sorted from blood, sampled at week 24, from a patient treated with tofacitinib. CDR3 protein: CASSVDVGADNYGYTF. CDR3 bases: TGTGCCAGCAGCGTAGATGTCGGGGCAGATAACTATGGCTACACCTTC.